This T cell receptor beta chain was retrieved from a study of cytomegalovirus exposure and HLA in healthy donors. About the research overall: Earlier work reported around 110 million unique TCR beta sequences from some 180 million T cells. General study points: Sequencing depth roughly uniform across donors was assumed in presence/absence analyses. Later genetic work tied a missense DCLRE1C variant to beta-chain V and J trimming. DRB1 showed the most TCR associations and HLA-C the fewest in a later analysis, as rates varied by HLA locus.

A remark on this clone: Its specificity is not known.

PCR was performed using 60 Vbeta and 13 Jbeta primers. The assay was immunoSEQ multiplex PCR, and TCRdb's table has in-frame clones only and misses some. Of 150,000 to 200,000 clones in the sample, around 81% are singletons; the top ten hold 1.5% to 2%. CDR1 SGHRS and CDR2 YFSETQ come from the germline V gene. V gave up 4 bases and J gave up 6 bases; unmatched junction bases: 5. CDR3 length equals 14 residues. Sequencing was done on a sample of PBMCs. V usage is TRBV5-1 and J usage is TRBJ1-5; TRBD1 matches at 9 bases. The TCR was taken from a man between 18 and 35 years old in good health and CMV-seronegative. CDR3 region: CASSPGQGSQPQHF. DNA for the CDR3: TGCGCCAGCAGCCCGGGACAGGGCTCTCAGCCCCAGCATTTT.